Listed below are T cell receptor beta chains from one sample, sequenced in a study of control samples from healthy donors and cancer patients. Repertoires were generated with immunoSEQ multiplex PCR, while TCRdb's copy carries only in-frame clones and drops some. The sample yields 150,000 to 200,000 clones, around nine tenths seen once. The sample was blood. The receptors stem from a man in his thirties or forties in good health. The CDR3 runs from the conserved cysteine through the conserved F or W. The D gene is left open where the match is weak. Size is stated for part of the rows, as once, few or many counts, or as a class when the clone is expanded.

d_call j_call clone_size v_call cdr3_aa cdr3_nt
TRBD1 TRBJ2-5 - TRBV5-1 CASSLTGDQETQYF TGCGCCAGCAGCTTAACAGGGGATCAAGAGACCCAGTACTTC
- TRBJ2-7 - TRBV7-3 CASSGDSYEQYF TGTGCCAGCAGCGGAGACTCTTACGAGCAGTACTTC
- TRBJ1-2 - TRBV7-9 CASSLRDGYTF TGTGCCAGCAGCTTAAGGGACGGCTACACCTTC
- TRBJ1-5 - TRBV5-5 CASSLEDYSNQPQHF TGTGCCAGCAGCTTGGAGGATTATAGCAATCAGCCCCAGCATTTT
- TRBJ1-2 - TRBV5-5 CASSLSMANGYTF TGTGCCAGCAGCTTGTCCATGGCGAATGGCTACACCTTC
- TRBJ1-6 - TRBV28 CASSRLEGLTGNSPLHF TGTGCCAGCAGTCGCTTGGAGGGGCTCACGGGAAATTCACCCCTCCACTTT
- TRBJ2-6 once TRBV28 CASSSGTLGEGANVLTF TGTGCCAGCAGTTCCGGGACCCTAGGGGAAGGGGCCAACGTCCTGACTTTC
TRBD1 TRBJ2-5 - TRBV11-3 CASSLGQKETQYF TGTGCCAGCAGCCTGGGACAGAAAGAGACCCAGTACTTC
TRBD1 TRBJ1-5 - TRBV4-2 CASSQDTMTVGRGAQHF TGTGCCAGCAGCCAAGACACGATGACAGTTGGCAGGGGGGCCCAGCATTTT
- TRBJ1-6 - TRBV6-1 CASSEAGKNSPLHF TGTGCCAGCAGTGAAGCAGGCAAAAATTCACCCCTCCACTTT
- TRBJ1-3 - TRBV7-3 CASSLGQPGNTIYF TGTGCCAGCAGCTTGGGGCAGCCTGGAAACACCATATATTTT
- TRBJ1-2 - TRBV6-4 CASRDSLGGYTF TGTGCCAGCAGAGACAGCCTTGGAGGCTACACCTTC
TRBD2 TRBJ2-1 - TRBV28 CASSIRTSGRNEQFF TGTGCCAGCAGCATTCGGACTAGCGGGAGGAATGAGCAGTTCTTC
- TRBJ1-1 - TRBV5-1 CASSLTGLEAFF TGCGCCAGCAGCTTGACAGGGCTTGAAGCTTTCTTT
- TRBJ1-4 - TRBV7-2 CASSLVFYEKLFF TGTGCCAGCAGCTTAGTCTTTTATGAAAAACTGTTTTTT
TRBD1 TRBJ2-7 - TRBV5-6 CASSFPRDRRPYEQYF TGTGCCAGCAGCTTCCCCCGGGACAGGAGACCTTACGAGCAGTACTTC
- TRBJ2-1 - TRBV5-1 CASSFSSRRDSEQFF TGCGCCAGCAGCTTTTCATCCAGGAGGGATAGTGAGCAGTTCTTC
- TRBJ1-6 - TRBV3-1/TRBV3-2 CASSLGAWPLHF TGTGCCAGCAGCCTCGGGGCTTGGCCCCTCCACTTT
TRBD1 TRBJ1-5 - TRBV9 CASSLTGTGDQPQHF TGTGCCAGCAGCTTAACCGGGACAGGGGATCAGCCCCAGCATTTT
- TRBJ1-2 - TRBV6-6 CASISRLNGYTF TGTGCCAGCATTTCCAGGTTGAATGGCTACACCTTC
TRBD1 TRBJ1-3 - TRBV7-2 CASSSQGAGNTIYF TGTGCCAGCAGCTCTCAGGGGGCGGGAAACACCATATATTTT
TRBD1 TRBJ1-5 - TRBV4-2 CASSQDPGRGLQDQHF TGTGCCAGCAGCCAAGATCCTGGCAGGGGGCTCCAGGACCAGCATTTT
- TRBJ1-1 - TRBV18 CASLDRMNTEAFF TGTGCCAGCTTGGACAGAATGAACACTGAAGCTTTCTTT
- TRBJ1-6 few TRBV12-3/TRBV12-4 CASSFLYSPLHF TGTGCCAGCAGTTTTTTATATTCACCCCTCCACTTT
TRBD2 TRBJ2-1 - TRBV18 CASSPMAATSSYEQFF TGTGCCAGCTCTCCAATGGCTGCGACTAGCTCTTATGAGCAGTTCTTC
- TRBJ1-2 - TRBV6-1 CASSEVGSYYGYTF TGTGCCAGCAGCGAAGTCGGGAGTTACTATGGCTACACCTTC
TRBD2 TRBJ2-7 few TRBV6-6 CASSLTSGPYEQYF TGTGCCAGCAGTCTAACTAGCGGGCCTTACGAGCAGTACTTC
- TRBJ1-3 - TRBV4-2 CASSHPTGSGNTIYF TGTGCCAGCAGCCACCCCACAGGGTCTGGAAACACCATATATTTT
- TRBJ2-1 - TRBV6-2/TRBV6-3 CASSAGTPTYNEQFF TGTGCCAGCAGCGCCGGGACCCCCACCTACAATGAGCAGTTCTTC
- TRBJ2-7 - TRBV9 CASSVALGLPPYEQYF TGTGCCAGCAGCGTAGCCCTCGGGCTCCCGCCCTACGAGCAGTACTTC
TRBD1 TRBJ1-1 once TRBV5-8 CASSLGTGRLNTEAFF TGTGCCAGCAGCTTGGGGACAGGGCGATTGAACACTGAAGCTTTCTTT
- TRBJ2-2 - TRBV24-1 CATSDLGNRELFF TGTGCCACCAGTGATTTAGGGAACAGGGAGCTGTTTTTT
TRBD2 TRBJ2-3 few TRBV19 CASSIRRGGTDTQYF TGTGCCAGTAGTATAAGGCGGGGGGGCACAGATACGCAGTATTTT
- TRBJ1-5 once TRBV28 CASRGRENQPQHF TGTGCCAGCAGGGGCAGGGAGAATCAGCCCCAGCATTTT
- TRBJ2-6 - TRBV7-8 CASSPEESSGANVPTF TGTGCCAGCAGCCCCGAGGAGAGCTCTGGGGCCAACGTCCCGACTTTC
TRBD2 TRBJ2-1 few TRBV29-1 CSVDLLAGAYNEQFF TGCAGCGTTGACCTGCTAGCGGGAGCGTATAATGAGCAGTTCTTC
TRBD1 TRBJ2-1 once TRBV10-3 CAIRDRGTNNEQFF TGTGCCATCCGGGACAGGGGTACCAACAATGAGCAGTTCTTC
- TRBJ2-7 - TRBV7-8 CASSLAKVTYEQYF TGTGCCAGCAGCTTAGCCAAGGTAACCTACGAGCAGTACTTC
TRBD1 TRBJ1-1 once TRBV7-9 CASSRTGFGTEAFF TGTGCCAGCAGCCGGACAGGGTTCGGCACTGAAGCTTTCTTT
- TRBJ1-3 many TRBV11-2 CAGSSGNTIYF TGTGCCGGTAGCTCTGGAAACACCATATATTTT
- TRBJ1-5 - TRBV6-2/TRBV6-3 CASSYGGTSPNQPQHF TGTGCCAGCAGTTACGGGGGGACATCACCTAATCAGCCCCAGCATTTT
- TRBJ1-6 - TRBV21-1 CASSKATRVLRSYNSPLHF TGTGCCAGCAGCAAAGCTACCAGGGTGTTACGCTCCTATAATTCACCCCTCCACTTT
- TRBJ2-2 once TRBV7-3 CASSPVALSFRHTGELFF TGTGCCAGCAGCCCGGTCGCCCTTTCGTTTAGGCACACCGGGGAGCTGTTTTTT
- TRBJ1-5 - TRBV18 CASSPISPGRTYSNQPQHF TGTGCCAGCTCACCAATTAGCCCCGGGAGGACGTATAGCAATCAGCCCCAGCATTTT
TRBD2 TRBJ2-5 - TRBV6-1 CASSEGGGQETQYF TGTGCCAGCAGTGAAGGGGGGGGCCAAGAGACCCAGTACTTC
TRBD1 TRBJ2-3 - TRBV30 CAWTDRESNHVLATQYF TGTGCCTGGACAGACAGGGAGTCAAACCATGTTTTGGCTACGCAGTATTTT
- TRBJ1-2 - TRBV10-3 CAISEGHRVGYGYTF TGTGCCATCAGTGAAGGCCACAGGGTCGGGTATGGCTACACCTTC
- TRBJ2-5 - TRBV4-2 CASSKGDGGFQETQYF TGTGCCAGCAGCAAAGGGGACGGGGGCTTCCAAGAGACCCAGTACTTC
- TRBJ1-2 - TRBV18 CASSRVTGTANYGYTF TGTGCCAGCTCACGGGTCACCGGGACGGCTAACTATGGCTACACCTTC
- TRBJ1-4 - TRBV5-4 CASSLGGRKSEKLFF TGTGCCAGCAGCTTGGGGGGGCGTAAGAGTGAAAAACTGTTTTTT
TRBD2 TRBJ2-3 - TRBV7-2 CASSPLAGTSGRAGDTQYF TGTGCCAGCAGCCCACTGGCCGGGACTAGCGGGAGGGCGGGGGATACGCAGTATTTT
TRBD1 TRBJ2-2 - TRBV6-4 CASSEQGDTGELFF TGTGCCAGCAGTGAACAGGGGGACACCGGGGAGCTGTTTTTT
- TRBJ2-1 - TRBV5-4 CASDSGTQGYNEQFF TGTGCCAGTGATTCCGGGACCCAAGGCTACAATGAGCAGTTCTTC
- TRBJ1-4 - TRBV7-2 CASSPGQKLFF TGTGCCAGCAGCCCCGGACAGAAACTGTTTTTT
TRBD2 TRBJ2-1 - TRBV11-2 CASSWTSGSRNEQFF TGTGCCAGCAGCTGGACTAGCGGGAGTAGGAATGAGCAGTTCTTC